These T cell receptor beta chains were read from a single sample in a study of T cell responses to AZD1222 COVID-19 vaccine. Produced via immunoSEQ multiplex PCR; TCRdb's table is partial and in-frame only. The data contain 150,000 or so clones, over 80% of them singletons. The specimen was peripheral blood, collected on day 0 of AZD1222 vaccination. These receptors were obtained from an adult in good health. Both conserved end residues are part of each CDR3. Each record gives: clone size, J gene, V gene, CDR3 protein. Rows may omit the clone size; those that give it use once, few, many or a size class.

abundance: once; j_gene: TRBJ1-1; v_gene: TRBV11-2; CDR3aa: CASSYTGSNTEAFF
abundance: NA; j_gene: TRBJ2-5; v_gene: TRBV7-2; CDR3aa: CATTQGAGRQETQYF
abundance: NA; j_gene: TRBJ1-1; v_gene: TRBV11-2; CDR3aa: CASSPDRLNTEAFF
abundance: NA; j_gene: TRBJ1-4; v_gene: TRBV3-1/TRBV3-2; CDR3aa: CASSQEMGQDSGKLFF
abundance: NA; j_gene: TRBJ2-3; v_gene: TRBV11-3; CDR3aa: CASSLGYQGAGEGTDTQYF
abundance: NA; j_gene: TRBJ1-1; v_gene: TRBV6-6; CDR3aa: CASSRTLGTGLGGAFF
abundance: NA; j_gene: TRBJ1-1; v_gene: TRBV6-4; CDR3aa: CASSARSDTEAFF
abundance: NA; j_gene: TRBJ1-5; v_gene: TRBV6-6; CDR3aa: CASSDRGGLNQPQHF
abundance: NA; j_gene: TRBJ1-3; v_gene: TRBV2; CDR3aa: CASTQRSGNTIYF
abundance: NA; j_gene: TRBJ1-3; v_gene: TRBV30; CDR3aa: CAWTPSLVTGNTIYF
abundance: NA; j_gene: TRBJ2-7; v_gene: TRBV7-2; CDR3aa: CASSPYPGQGSSYEQYF
abundance: NA; j_gene: TRBJ2-7; v_gene: TRBV28; CDR3aa: CAVTSMAYEQYF
abundance: NA; j_gene: TRBJ1-1; v_gene: TRBV7-9; CDR3aa: CASSFELVTEAFF
abundance: NA; j_gene: TRBJ1-2; v_gene: TRBV4-3; CDR3aa: CASSQGDGDFYGYTF
abundance: NA; j_gene: TRBJ2-7; v_gene: TRBV5-1; CDR3aa: CASSLAQGATYEQYF
abundance: NA; j_gene: TRBJ1-4; v_gene: TRBV18; CDR3aa: CASSFRGTGILPGDEKLFF
abundance: NA; j_gene: TRBJ1-5; v_gene: TRBV19; CDR3aa: CASSPEGFQPQHF
abundance: NA; j_gene: TRBJ2-7; v_gene: TRBV27; CDR3aa: CASSRHRASSYEQYF
abundance: NA; j_gene: TRBJ1-4; v_gene: TRBV25-1; CDR3aa: CATTDKTLTNEKLFF
abundance: NA; j_gene: TRBJ2-5; v_gene: TRBV4-3; CDR3aa: CASSGWGEPIETQYF
abundance: NA; j_gene: TRBJ2-7; v_gene: TRBV5-8; CDR3aa: CASSQNGDLYEQYF
abundance: NA; j_gene: TRBJ2-5; v_gene: TRBV9; CDR3aa: CASSVGGLQETQYF
abundance: NA; j_gene: TRBJ2-4; v_gene: TRBV28; CDR3aa: CASSWLGPKAKNIQYF
abundance: NA; j_gene: TRBJ1-2; v_gene: TRBV28; CDR3aa: CASRQPQGASYGYTF
abundance: NA; j_gene: TRBJ1-2; v_gene: TRBV6-2/TRBV6-3; CDR3aa: CASSLQDRPGQGYTF
abundance: NA; j_gene: TRBJ1-5; v_gene: TRBV10-2; CDR3aa: CASSESGYSNQPQHF
abundance: NA; j_gene: TRBJ1-5; v_gene: TRBV7-2; CDR3aa: CASSYRGDQPQHF
abundance: NA; j_gene: TRBJ1-2; v_gene: TRBV12-3/TRBV12-4; CDR3aa: CASSTSDYGYTF
abundance: once; j_gene: TRBJ2-7; v_gene: TRBV5-1; CDR3aa: CASSSDREGDEQYF
abundance: once; j_gene: TRBJ2-1; v_gene: TRBV19; CDR3aa: CASSIRLQRGHNEQFF
abundance: NA; j_gene: TRBJ2-4; v_gene: TRBV7-9; CDR3aa: CASSAIDRGEAKNIQYF
abundance: NA; j_gene: TRBJ1-2; v_gene: TRBV5-4; CDR3aa: CASSLQGPRGYGYTF
abundance: NA; j_gene: TRBJ1-6; v_gene: TRBV12-3/TRBV12-4; CDR3aa: CASSWSWDSPLHF
abundance: NA; j_gene: TRBJ1-1; v_gene: TRBV6-5; CDR3aa: CASTLGTNTEAFF
abundance: NA; j_gene: TRBJ1-1; v_gene: TRBV7-2; CDR3aa: CASSLERWEAFF
abundance: NA; j_gene: TRBJ2-4; v_gene: TRBV6-5; CDR3aa: CASSSGSTIQYF
abundance: NA; j_gene: TRBJ2-5; v_gene: TRBV19; CDR3aa: CASGSTGQETQYF
abundance: NA; j_gene: TRBJ2-5; v_gene: TRBV18; CDR3aa: CASSPATVETQYF
abundance: once; j_gene: TRBJ1-5; v_gene: TRBV21-1; CDR3aa: CASSACLGSQPQHF
abundance: once; j_gene: TRBJ1-2; v_gene: TRBV27; CDR3aa: CASSQLGTNYGYTF
abundance: NA; j_gene: TRBJ1-5; v_gene: TRBV19; CDR3aa: CASSLPWGDNIGGSNQPQHF